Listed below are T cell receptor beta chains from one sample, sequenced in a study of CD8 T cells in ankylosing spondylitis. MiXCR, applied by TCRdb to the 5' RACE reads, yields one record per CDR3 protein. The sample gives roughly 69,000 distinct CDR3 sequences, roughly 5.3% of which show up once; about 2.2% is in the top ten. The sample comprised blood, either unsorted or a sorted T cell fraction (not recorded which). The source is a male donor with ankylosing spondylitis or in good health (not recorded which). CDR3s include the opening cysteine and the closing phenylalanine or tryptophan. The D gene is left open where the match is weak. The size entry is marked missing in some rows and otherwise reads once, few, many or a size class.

DNA: TGTGCCAGCTCACCTATGGTTGTGGGTTCCTACGAGCAGTACTTC; CDR3: CASSPMVVGSYEQYF; size: many; V: TRBV18; length: 15; J: TRBJ2-7; D: NA
DNA: TGTGCCAGCAGCTTGGGGATGGACTATGGCTACACCTTC; CDR3: CASSLGMDYGYTF; size: many; V: TRBV7-9; length: 13; J: TRBJ1-2; D: NA
DNA: TGTGCCAGCAGGCCAGCTAACTATGGCTACACCTTC; CDR3: CASRPANYGYTF; size: many; V: TRBV27; length: 12; J: TRBJ1-2; D: NA
DNA: TGCAGTGCTAGAGATCTAGGGGAACTAGCGGTTCAAGAGACCCAGTACTTC; CDR3: CSARDLGELAVQETQYF; size: many; V: TRBV20-1; length: 17; J: TRBJ2-5; D: TRBD2
DNA: TGCAGCGTTGAAGATACTAAACTAGGGAGAGAGACCCAGTACTTC; CDR3: CSVEDTKLGRETQYF; size: many; V: TRBV29-1; length: 15; J: TRBJ2-5; D: NA
DNA: TGCAGTACTAGCGAGCGACTAAACATTCAGCACTTC; CDR3: CSTSERLNIQHF; size: NA; V: TRBV20-1; length: 12; J: TRBJ2-4; D: TRBD2
DNA: TGTGCCAGCAGCTTAGCGGGACCCAACGCCCTCTTCAATGAGCAGTTCTTC; CDR3: CASSLAGPNALFNEQFF; size: many; V: TRBV7-6; length: 17; J: TRBJ2-1; D: NA
DNA: TGTGCCAGCATGTCAGGGGGGAATCAGCCCCAGCATTTT; CDR3: CASMSGGNQPQHF; size: many; V: TRBV28; length: 13; J: TRBJ1-5; D: TRBD1
DNA: TGCGCCAGCAGCTTGGAACCAGCAAACTATGGCTACACCTTC; CDR3: CASSLEPANYGYTF; size: many; V: TRBV5-1; length: 14; J: TRBJ1-2; D: NA
DNA: TGTGCCAGCAGTTTCGGACAGGGGCCAGCTTTCTTT; CDR3: CASSFGQGPAFF; size: many; V: TRBV27; length: 12; J: TRBJ1-1; D: TRBD1
DNA: TGTGCCAGCAGCGCCACCACAGGGGGCCCTGGAAACACCATATATTTT; CDR3: CASSATTGGPGNTIYF; size: many; V: TRBV11-2; length: 16; J: TRBJ1-3; D: TRBD1
DNA: TGTGCCAGCAGCCCTTTTAGCGGGGAGCTGTTTTTT; CDR3: CASSPFSGELFF; size: many; V: TRBV7-9; length: 12; J: TRBJ2-2; D: NA
DNA: TGTGCCAGCAGTTCGACAGGGGGAAGGGTTCAAGCTTTCTTT; CDR3: CASSSTGGRVQAFF; size: many; V: TRBV28; length: 14; J: TRBJ1-1; D: TRBD1
DNA: TGTGCCATCAGTGAACAGCTCCTGGGGACTGAAGCTTTCTTT; CDR3: CAISEQLLGTEAFF; size: many; V: TRBV10-3; length: 14; J: TRBJ1-1; D: NA
DNA: TGCAGTGCTAGAGATATGGTCCTGGAGGTCGAGCAGTACTTC; CDR3: CSARDMVLEVEQYF; size: many; V: TRBV20-1; length: 14; J: TRBJ2-7; D: NA
DNA: TGCAGCGTTGAACCGGGACAAGGCTTC; CDR3: CSVEPGQGF; size: medium-sized; V: TRBV29-1; length: 9; J: TRBJ2-5; D: NA
DNA: TGTGCCTGGAGTACGTGGGAGGATGGGGGCTACACCTTC; CDR3: CAWSTWEDGGYTF; size: many; V: TRBV30; length: 13; J: TRBJ1-2; D: NA